The clone carrying this T cell receptor (beta chain) was counted once. Its specificity is unknown. The data stem from a study of CD8 T cells in ankylosing spondylitis. Study-level points and caveats: Matched ankylosing spondylitis synovial fluid reportedly contained a significantly enriched population of disease-linked clones. Previous work reported some of these motif variants in the synovial fluid and blood of reactive arthritis. Characteristic, it appeared, of ankylosing spondylitis blood was a TCR beta motif of about eight highly homologous variants.

Construction of TCR beta libraries was performed using quantitative 5'-RACE with molecular barcodes. TCRdb used MiXCR to reprocess the 5' RACE reads, holding one entry per CDR3 protein. The data show under 450,000 distinct CDR3 sequences, roughly 17% seen once. Sequenced material: blood, either unsorted or a sorted T cell fraction (not recorded which). This receptor was obtained from a male donor with ankylosing spondylitis.

For the CDR3, the DNA is TGTGCCAGCAGTTGGACAGCTTACGAGCAGTACTTC. Translation: CASSWTAYEQYF. V usage is TRBV6-2 or TRBV6-3 and J usage is TRBJ2-7; maybe TRBD1 (6 bases). The V end lost 4 bases, the J end lost 4 bases, and 8 bases lay between the germline ends. The CDR3 is 12 amino acids. Looked up from germline, CDR1 is MNHEY and CDR2 is SVGEGT.